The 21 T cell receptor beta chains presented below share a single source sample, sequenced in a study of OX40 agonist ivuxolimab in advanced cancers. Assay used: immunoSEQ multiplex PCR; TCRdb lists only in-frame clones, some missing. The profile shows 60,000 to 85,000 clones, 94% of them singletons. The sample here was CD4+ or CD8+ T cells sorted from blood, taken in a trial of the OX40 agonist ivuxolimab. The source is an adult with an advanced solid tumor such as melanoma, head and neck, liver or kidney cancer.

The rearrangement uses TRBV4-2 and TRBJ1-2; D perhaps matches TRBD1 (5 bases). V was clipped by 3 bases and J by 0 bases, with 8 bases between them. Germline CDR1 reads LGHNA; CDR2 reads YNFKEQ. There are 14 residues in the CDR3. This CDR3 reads CASSHRGANYGYTF. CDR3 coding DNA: TGTGCCAGCAGCCACAGAGGGGCTAACTATGGCTACACCTTC.

The CDR3, as DNA: TGTGCCAGCAGCATAAGCGGGGGTAGCTCCTACGAGCAGTACTTC. It encodes CASSISGGSSYEQYF. This sequence joins TRBV9 and TRBJ2-7, with 8 bases identical to TRBD2. The length of the CDR3 is 15 residues. From germline, CDR1 is SGDLS and CDR2 YYNGEE. V trimming: 4 bases; J trimming: 0 bases; junction bases outside the gene matches: 6. Full variable domain (rest looked up from reference TRBV9 and TRBJ2-7): DSGVTQTPKHLITATGQRVTLRCSPRSGDLSVYWYQQSLDQGLQFLIQYYNGEERAKGNILERFSAQQFPDLHSELNLSSLELGDSALYFCASSISGGSSYEQYFGPGTRLTVT.

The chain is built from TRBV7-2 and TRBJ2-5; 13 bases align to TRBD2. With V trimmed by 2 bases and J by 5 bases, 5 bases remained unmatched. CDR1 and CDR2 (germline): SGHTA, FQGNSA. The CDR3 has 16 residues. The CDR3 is CASSLTSGGAYETQYF. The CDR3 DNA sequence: TGTGCCAGCAGCTTAACTAGCGGGGGGGCGTATGAGACCCAGTACTTC. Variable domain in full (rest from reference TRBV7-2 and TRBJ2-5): GAGVSQSPSNKVTEKGKDVELRCDPISGHTALYWYRQSLGQGLEFLIYFQGNSAPDKSGLPSDRFSAERTGGSVSTLTIQRTQQEDSAVYLCASSLTSGGAYETQYFGPGTRLLVL.

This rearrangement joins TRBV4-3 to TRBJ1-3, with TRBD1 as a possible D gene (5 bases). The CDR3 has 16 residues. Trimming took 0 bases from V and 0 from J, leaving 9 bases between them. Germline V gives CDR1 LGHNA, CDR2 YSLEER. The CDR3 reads CASSQDGASSGNTIYF. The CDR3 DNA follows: TGCGCCAGCAGCCAAGATGGGGCTAGCTCTGGAAACACCATATATTTT.

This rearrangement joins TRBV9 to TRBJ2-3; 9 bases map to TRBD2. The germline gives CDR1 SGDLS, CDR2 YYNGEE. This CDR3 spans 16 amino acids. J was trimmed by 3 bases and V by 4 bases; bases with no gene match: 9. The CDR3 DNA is TGTGCCAGCAGCCCACTGGCGGGGGGGAGTACAGATACGCAGTATTTT. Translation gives CASSPLAGGSTDTQYF.

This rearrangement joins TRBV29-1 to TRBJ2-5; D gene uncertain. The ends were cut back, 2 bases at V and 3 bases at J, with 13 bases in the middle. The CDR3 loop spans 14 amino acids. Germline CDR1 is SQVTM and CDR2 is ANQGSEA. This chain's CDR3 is CSVEPRRGKETQYF. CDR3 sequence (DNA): TGCAGCGTTGAACCCCGACGCGGTAAAGAGACCCAGTACTTC.

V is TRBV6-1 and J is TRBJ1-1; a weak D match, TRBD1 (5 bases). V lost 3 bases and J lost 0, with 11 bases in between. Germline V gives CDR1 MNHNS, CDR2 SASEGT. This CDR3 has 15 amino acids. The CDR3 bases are TGTGCCAGCAGTGAGACAGAGAACATGAACACTGAAGCTTTCTTT. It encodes CASSETENMNTEAFF.

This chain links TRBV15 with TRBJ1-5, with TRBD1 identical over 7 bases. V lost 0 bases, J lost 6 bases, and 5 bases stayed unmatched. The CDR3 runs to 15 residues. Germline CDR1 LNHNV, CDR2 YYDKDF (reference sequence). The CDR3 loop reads CATSRDQGVGQPQHF. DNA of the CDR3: TGTGCCACCAGCAGAGATCAGGGGGTGGGTCAGCCCCAGCATTTT.

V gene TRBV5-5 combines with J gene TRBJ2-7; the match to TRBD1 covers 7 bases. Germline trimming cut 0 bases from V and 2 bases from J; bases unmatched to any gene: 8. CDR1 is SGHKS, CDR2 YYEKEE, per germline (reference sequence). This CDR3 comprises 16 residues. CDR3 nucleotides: TGTGCCAGCAGCTTGGCCCGGACAGGCCCAACCTACGAGCAGTACTTC. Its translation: CASSLARTGPTYEQYF.

The CDR3 is CSVEGTAYEQYF. The CDR3 DNA is TGCAGCGTTGAAGGGACAGCCTACGAGCAGTACTTC. This chain links TRBV29-1 with TRBJ2-7, with D possibly being TRBD1 (6 bases). Germline V lookup: CDR1 SQVTM, CDR2 ANQGSEA. The germline V and J ends were trimmed by 1 base and 2 bases, with 6 bases remaining between them. CDR3 length: 12 residues.

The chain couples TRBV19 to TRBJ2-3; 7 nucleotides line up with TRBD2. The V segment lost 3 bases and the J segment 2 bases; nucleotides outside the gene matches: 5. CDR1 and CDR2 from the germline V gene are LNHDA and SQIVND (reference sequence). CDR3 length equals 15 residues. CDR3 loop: CASSMTGTITDTQYF. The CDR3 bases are TGTGCCAGTAGTATGACGGGGACTATCACAGATACGCAGTATTTT.

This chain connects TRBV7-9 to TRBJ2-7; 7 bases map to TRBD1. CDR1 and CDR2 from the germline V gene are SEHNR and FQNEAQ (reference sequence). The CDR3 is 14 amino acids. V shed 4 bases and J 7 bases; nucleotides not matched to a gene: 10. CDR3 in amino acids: CASSYSTGEWEQYF. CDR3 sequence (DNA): TGTGCCAGCAGCTATAGCACAGGGGAGTGGGAGCAGTACTTC.

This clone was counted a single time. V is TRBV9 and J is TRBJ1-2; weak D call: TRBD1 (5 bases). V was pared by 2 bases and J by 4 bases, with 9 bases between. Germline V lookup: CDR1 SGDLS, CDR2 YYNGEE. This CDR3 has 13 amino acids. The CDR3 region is CASSVGGVYGYTF. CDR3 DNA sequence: TGTGCCAGCAGCGTTGGGGGTGTCTATGGCTACACCTTC.

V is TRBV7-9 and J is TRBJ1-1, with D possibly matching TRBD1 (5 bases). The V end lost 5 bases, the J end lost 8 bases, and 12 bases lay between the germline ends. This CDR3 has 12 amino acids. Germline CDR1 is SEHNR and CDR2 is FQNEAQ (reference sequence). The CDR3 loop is CASSARDGEAFF. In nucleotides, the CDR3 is TGTGCCAGCAGCGCACGGGACGGAGAAGCTTTCTTT.

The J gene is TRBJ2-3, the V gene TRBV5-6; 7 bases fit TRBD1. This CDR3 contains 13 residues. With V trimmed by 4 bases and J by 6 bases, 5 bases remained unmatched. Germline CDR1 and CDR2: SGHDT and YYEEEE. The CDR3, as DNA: TGTGCCAGCAGCCTGACAGGGCGGGATACGCAGTATTTT. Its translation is CASSLTGRDTQYF.

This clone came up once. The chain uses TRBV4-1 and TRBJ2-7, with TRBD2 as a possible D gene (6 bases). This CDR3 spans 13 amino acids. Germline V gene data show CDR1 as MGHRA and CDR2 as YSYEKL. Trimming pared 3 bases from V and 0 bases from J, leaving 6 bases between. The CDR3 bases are TGCGCCAGCAGCCAGGGGGGCTCCTACGAGCAGTACTTC. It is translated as CASSQGGSYEQYF.

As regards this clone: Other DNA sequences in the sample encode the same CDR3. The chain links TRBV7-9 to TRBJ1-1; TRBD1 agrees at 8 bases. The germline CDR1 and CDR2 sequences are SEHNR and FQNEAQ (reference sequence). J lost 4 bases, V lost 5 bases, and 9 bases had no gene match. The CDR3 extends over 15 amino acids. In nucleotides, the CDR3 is TGTGCCAGCAGCCTAGGCCAGGGGGCGCGCACTGAAGCTTTCTTT. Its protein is CASSLGQGARTEAFF.

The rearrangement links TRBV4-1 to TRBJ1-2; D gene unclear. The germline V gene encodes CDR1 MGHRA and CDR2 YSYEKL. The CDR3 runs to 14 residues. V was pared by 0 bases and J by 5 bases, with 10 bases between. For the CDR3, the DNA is TGCGCCAGCAGCCAAGATCGGGCTCCATATGGCTACACCTTC. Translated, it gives CASSQDRAPYGYTF.

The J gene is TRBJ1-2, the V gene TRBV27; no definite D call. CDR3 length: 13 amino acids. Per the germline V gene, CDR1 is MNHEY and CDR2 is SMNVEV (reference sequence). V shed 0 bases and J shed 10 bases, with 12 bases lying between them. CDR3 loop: CASSLSALGDYTF. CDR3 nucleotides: TGTGCCAGCAGTTTATCCGCTCTTGGCGACTACACCTTC.

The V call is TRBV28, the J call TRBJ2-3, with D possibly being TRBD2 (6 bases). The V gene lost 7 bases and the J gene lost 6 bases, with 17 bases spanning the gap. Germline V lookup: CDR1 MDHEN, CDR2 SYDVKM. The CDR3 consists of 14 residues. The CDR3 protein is CASTLYPGGDTQYF. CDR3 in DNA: TGTGCCAGCACCCTATACCCTGGAGGGGATACGCAGTATTTT.

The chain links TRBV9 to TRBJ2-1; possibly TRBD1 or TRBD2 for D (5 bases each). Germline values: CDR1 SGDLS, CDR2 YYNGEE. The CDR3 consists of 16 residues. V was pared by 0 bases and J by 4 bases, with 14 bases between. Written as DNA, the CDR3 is TGTGCCAGCAGCGTAGGAGGGGCTCAGTATTACAATGAGCAGTTCTTC. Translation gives CASSVGGAQYYNEQFF. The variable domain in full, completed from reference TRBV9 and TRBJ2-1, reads DSGVTQTPKHLITATGQRVTLRCSPRSGDLSVYWYQQSLDQGLQFLIQYYNGEERAKGNILERFSAQQFPDLHSELNLSSLELGDSALYFCASSVGGAQYYNEQFFGPGTRLTVL.